This T cell receptor (beta chain) is from a study of response to subunit inactivated influenza vaccine. Study observations and caveats: Only a handful of new T cells, the authors suggested, are recruited with each seasonal influenza vaccination.

This clonotype was seen only a few times. Its antigen is as yet unknown. The CDR3 is made up of 16 amino acids. Unmatched junction bases numbered 9, after V lost 2 bases and J lost 1 base. Germline values: CDR1 DFQATT, CDR2 SNEGSKA (reference sequence). TCRdb reprocessed the RT-PCR reads via MiXCR and lists one record per CDR3 protein. The repertoire holds about 240,000 distinct CDR3 sequences, with 10% to 15% as singletons. Sequenced material: non-naive T cells sorted from PBMCs, taken about 14 days before vaccination. The chain couples TRBV20-1 to TRBJ2-5; 8 nucleotides line up with TRBD1. The sequence was collected from a man aged 45-65 years who received an inactivated influenza vaccine. CDR3 loop: CSARLDRGYSQETQYF. The CDR3 nucleotides are TGCAGTGCTAGACTCGACAGGGGCTATAGCCAAGAGACCCAGTACTTC.